Listed here are 11 T cell receptor beta chains from one sample, sequenced in a study of CD8 T cells in Susac syndrome. Random hexamers served to reverse transcribe roughly 0.5 to 1 ug RNA. TCRdb redid the calling of the immunoSEQ multiplex PCR reads with MiXCR, one entry per CDR3 protein. This sample has some 68,000 distinct CDR3 sequences, with around 93% found just once. What was sequenced was CD4+ T cells from PBMCs. Every receptor here comes from a human donor with Susac syndrome.

This rearrangement joins TRBV20-1 to TRBJ2-4; D possibly corresponds to TRBD2 (5 bases). The germline V gene encodes CDR1 DFQATT and CDR2 SNEGSKA (reference sequence). The CDR3 length is 13 residues. V was trimmed by 3 bases and J by 0 bases, leaving 6 bases between them. CDR3 in amino acids: CSASREAKNIQYF. DNA for the CDR3: TGCAGTGCTAGTCGGGAAGCCAAAAACATTCAGTACTTC.

CDR3 protein: CASSQERSRSYNEQFF. The CDR3 DNA sequence: TGTGCCAGCAGCCAGGAGCGATCCCGCTCCTACAATGAGCAGTTCTTC. The chain has TRBV14 and TRBJ2-1; no firm D call. V was clipped by 3 bases and J by 0 bases, with 12 bases between them. The CDR3 sequence is 16 residues long. Germline V gives CDR1 SGHDN, CDR2 FVKESK.

V usage is TRBV19 and J usage is TRBJ1-2; D not resolved. V lost 0 bases and J lost 3, with 2 bases in between. This CDR3 is 12 amino acids long. Germline lookup yields CDR1 LNHDA and CDR2 SQIVND (reference sequence). CDR3 sequence: CASSIEDYGYTF. The CDR3 DNA is TGTGCCAGTAGTATAGAGGACTATGGCTACACCTTC.

This chain joins TRBV25-1 and TRBJ1-1; possibly TRBD1 for D (5 bases). The germline V gene encodes CDR1 MGHDK and CDR2 SYGVNS. V was shortened by 6 bases and J by 5 bases, with 13 bases between the two germline ends. This CDR3 is built from 13 residues. The CDR3 nucleotides are TGTGCCAGCAGGGGGGGTGGGGGAACTGAAGCTTTCTTT. Translation gives CASRGGGGTEAFF.

This clonotype was recorded once. The junction and the germline gene differ at one end; a read error may be behind it. The J gene is TRBJ1-3, the V gene TRBV14; no firm D call. Germline values: CDR1 SGHDN, CDR2 FVKESK. This CDR3 has 15 residues. CDR3 protein: CASSQFENSENTIYF. The CDR3 bases are TGTGCCAGCAGCCAATTTGAGAACTCTGAAAACACCATATATTTT. Using reference TRBV14 and TRBJ1-3 for the parts outside the CDR3, the full variable domain is EAGVTQFPSHSVIEKGQTVTLRCDPISGHDNLYWYRRVMGKEIKFLLHFVKESKQDESGMPNNRFLAERTGGTYSTLKVQPAELEDSGVYFCASSQFENSENTIYFGEGSWLTVV.

The genes are TRBV6-5 and TRBJ1-1; no firm D call. V was cut by 2 bases and J by 8 bases, with 18 bases left in between. This CDR3 region has 15 residues. Germline CDR1 reads MNHEY; CDR2 reads SVGAGI. CDR3 sequence (DNA): TGTGCCAGCAGTTACCGCATTCCGCCGTCTCGAGAAGCTTTCTTT. This translates into CASSYRIPPSREAFF.

This sequence joins TRBV11-3 and TRBJ2-5; 7 bases are shared with TRBD2. The CDR3 is 13 residues long. Germline CDR1 SGHNT, CDR2 YENEEA. V trimming: 3 bases; J trimming: 5 bases; junction bases outside the gene matches: 3. CDR3 loop: CASSFREGETQYF. CDR3 nucleotide sequence: TGTGCCAGCAGCTTCAGGGAGGGGGAGACCCAGTACTTC.

The V and J genes are TRBV12-3 or TRBV12-4 and TRBJ2-2; 9 bases align to TRBD1. This CDR3 spans 17 amino acids. The V gene end was trimmed by 11 bases and the J gene end by 0 bases; junction bases not matched to a gene: 13. The CDR3 protein is CASRWTGVYANTGELFF. DNA for the CDR3: TGTGCCTCACGGTGGACAGGGGTCTACGCGAACACCGGGGAGCTGTTTTTT.

J is TRBJ2-4 and V is TRBV7-2; tentatively, D is TRBD1 or TRBD2 (7 bases each). The V end lost 5 bases, the J end lost 0 bases, and 17 bases lay between the germline ends. The CDR3 spans 17 residues. Germline CDR1 reads SGHTA; CDR2 reads FQGNSA. As DNA, the CDR3 is TGTGCCAGCAGCCAGGGAGGGGGCGGGTTAGCCAAAAACATTCAGTACTTC. Translation: CASSQGGGGLAKNIQYF.

V usage is TRBV28 and J usage is TRBJ2-4; maybe TRBD2 (7 bases). The V gene's germline CDR1 is MDHEN and CDR2 SYDVKM. Trimming cost V 7 bases and J 1 base, with 17 bases left between them. This CDR3 contains 16 residues. The CDR3 region is CASTWGGLVAKNIQYF. Written as DNA, the CDR3 is TGTGCCAGCACCTGGGGGGGGCTCGTGGCCAAAAACATTCAGTACTTC.

The chain is built from TRBV2 and TRBJ2-7, with 9 nucleotides matching TRBD1. CDR1 and CDR2 from the germline V gene are SNHLY and FYNNEI. The CDR3 spans 14 residues. V lost 7 bases, J lost 2 bases, and 6 bases stayed unmatched. The CDR3 coding sequence is TGTGCCAGCACAATGGGACAGGGACCCTACGAGCAGTACTTC. Translation gives CASTMGQGPYEQYF.